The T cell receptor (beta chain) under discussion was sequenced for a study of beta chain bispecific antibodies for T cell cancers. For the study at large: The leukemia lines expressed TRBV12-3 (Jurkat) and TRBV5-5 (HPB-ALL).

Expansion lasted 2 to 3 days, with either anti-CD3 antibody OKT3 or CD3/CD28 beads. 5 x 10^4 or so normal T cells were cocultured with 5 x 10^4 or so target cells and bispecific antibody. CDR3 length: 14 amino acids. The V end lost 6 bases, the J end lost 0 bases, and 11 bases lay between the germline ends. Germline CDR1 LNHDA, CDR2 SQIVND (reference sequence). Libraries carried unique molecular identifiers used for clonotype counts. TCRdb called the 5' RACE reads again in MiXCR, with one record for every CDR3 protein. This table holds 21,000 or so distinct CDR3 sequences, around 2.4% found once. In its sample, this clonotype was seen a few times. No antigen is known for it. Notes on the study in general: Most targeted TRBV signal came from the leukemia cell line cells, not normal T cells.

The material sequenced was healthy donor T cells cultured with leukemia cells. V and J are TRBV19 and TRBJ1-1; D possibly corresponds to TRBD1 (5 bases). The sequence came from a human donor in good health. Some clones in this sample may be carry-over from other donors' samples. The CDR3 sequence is CASSPGPLNTEAFF. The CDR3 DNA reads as TGTGCCAGTAGCCCGGGACCGTTGAACACTGAAGCTTTCTTT.